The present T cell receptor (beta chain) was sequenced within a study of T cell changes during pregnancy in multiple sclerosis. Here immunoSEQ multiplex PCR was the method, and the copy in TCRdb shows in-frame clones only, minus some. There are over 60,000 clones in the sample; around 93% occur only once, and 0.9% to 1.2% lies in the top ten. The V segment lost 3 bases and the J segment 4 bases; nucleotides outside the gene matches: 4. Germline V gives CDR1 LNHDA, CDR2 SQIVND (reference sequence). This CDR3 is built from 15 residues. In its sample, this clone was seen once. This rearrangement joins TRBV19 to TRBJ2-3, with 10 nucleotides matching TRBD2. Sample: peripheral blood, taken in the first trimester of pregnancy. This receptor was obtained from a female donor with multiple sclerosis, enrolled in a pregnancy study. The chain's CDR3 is CASSIGTSVPDTQYF. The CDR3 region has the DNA TGTGCCAGTAGTATCGGGACTAGCGTGCCAGATACGCAGTATTTT.